This passage covers 9 T cell receptor beta chains from one sample sequenced in a study of radiation and T cells in renal cell carcinoma. Sequencing was performed with immunoSEQ multiplex PCR; in TCRdb, only in-frame clones are kept and a portion is missing. The table lists about 120,000 clones, approximately 85% of them singletons. Time point given: blood 2 weeks post-SBRT. Sample treatment: 15 Gy SBRT to primary tumor, nephrectomy 4 weeks later. The specimen was blood, collected from a patient whose treatment included radiotherapy and nephrectomy. These TCRs come from a man aged 45-60 years with renal cell carcinoma.

The J gene is TRBJ2-7, the V gene TRBV10-1, with unresolved D. V was pared by 0 bases and J by 0 bases, with 9 bases between. CDR1 is WNHNN and CDR2 is SYGVQD in the germline V gene (reference sequence). This CDR3 has 15 amino acids. In DNA, the CDR3 is TGCGCCAGCAGTGAGTCTGACACGAGCTCCTACGAGCAGTACTTC. Translated, it gives CASSESDTSSYEQYF.

This chain connects TRBV2 to TRBJ1-6, with D possibly being TRBD1 (6 bases). The V end was cut by 7 bases, the J end by 7 bases, with 8 bases between. The CDR3 covers 12 residues. The V gene's germline CDR1 is SNHLY and CDR2 FYNNEI. The CDR3 region has the DNA TGTGCCAGCACAGGGGAAAATTCACCCCTCCACTTT. Its translation is CASTGENSPLHF.

V is TRBV29-1 and J is TRBJ1-2, with 8 bases that match TRBD1. Per germline, CDR1 SQVTM and CDR2 ANQGSEA. CDR3 length: 16 residues. V was pared by 5 bases and J by 4 bases, with 15 bases of the junction left unmatched. CDR3 residues: CSVPRGSGGTVYGYTF. In DNA, the CDR3 is TGCAGCGTTCCTCGGGGGTCAGGGGGCACTGTCTATGGCTACACCTTC.

The chain employs TRBV6-1 and TRBJ2-7, with 10 bases lining up with TRBD1. CDR3 length: 15 amino acids. Germline values: CDR1 MNHNS, CDR2 SASEGT. The V segment lost 7 bases and the J segment 3 bases; nucleotides outside the gene matches: 9. CDR3 sequence (DNA): TGTGCCAGCATCCCGGGACAGGGGACTTTCTACGAGCAGTACTTC. Its protein product is CASIPGQGTFYEQYF.

The CDR3 is CASSSSPPYEQYF. The CDR3 DNA reads as TGTGCCAGCAGCTCCAGTCCTCCCTACGAGCAGTACTTC. J is TRBJ2-7 and V is TRBV7-3; D call uncertain. Germline lookup yields CDR1 SGHTA and CDR2 FQGTGA. Trimming stripped 4 bases from V and 2 bases from J, with 9 bases between. There are 13 residues in the CDR3.

The CDR3 nucleotides are TGCGCCAGCAGCTCCCCCGGGGGGCAGTTTTCCTACGAGCAGTACTTC. It encodes CASSSPGGQFSYEQYF. The rearrangement uses TRBV5-1 and TRBJ2-7; D is perhaps TRBD2 (7 bases). The CDR3 totals 16 residues. With 3 bases removed from V and 1 base from J, the gap between germline ends came to 17 bases. Per the germline V gene, CDR1 is SGHRS and CDR2 is YFSETQ.

The genes are TRBV11-2 and TRBJ2-3; the D is unclear. Deletions cut 2 bases from V and 4 bases from J, with 10 bases between. The germline V gene has CDR1 SGHAT and CDR2 FQNNGV. The CDR3 covers 14 residues. CDR3: CASSLFSGPDTQYF. CDR3 sequence (DNA): TGTGCCAGCAGCTTATTTTCAGGCCCAGATACGCAGTATTTT.

The chain carries TRBV18 and TRBJ1-2; D gene uncertain. Germline V gene data show CDR1 as KGHSH and CDR2 as LQKENI. V was clipped by 3 bases and J by 10 bases, with 12 bases between them. This CDR3 spans 12 amino acids. The CDR3 DNA reads as TGTGCCAGCTCACCCGACCGGAATGACTACACCTTC. This encodes CASSPDRNDYTF.

The J gene is TRBJ2-7, the V gene TRBV7-9; possibly TRBD2 for D (6 bases). V shed 1 base and J shed 2 bases, with 9 bases lying between them. In germline, CDR1 is SEHNR, CDR2 FQNEAQ (reference sequence). The CDR3 contains 14 residues. The CDR3 DNA is TGTGCCAGCAGCTTAGGACTAGAACCCTACGAGCAGTACTTC. The encoded protein is CASSLGLEPYEQYF.